This T cell receptor beta chain appears in the sequencing data of a study of T-cell reconstitution after alpha-beta-depleted transplantation in children (dated by TCRdb to the mid-2010s). A note on the overall study: T-cell immune reconstitution after TCRalphabeta/CD19-depleted allogeneic hematopoietic cell transplantation in children was quantitatively tracked in the study by means of TCR repertoire profiling.

Points on this clonotype: No cognate antigen has been identified for it. There are no base qualities to consult, and no much larger clone falls within one base.

The CDR3 runs 16 amino acids, cysteine and phenylalanine included. Only the CDR3 DNA stays, 48 bases, in frame from base 1. At the junction V is shortened by 1 base and J by 0 bases, with 14 bases in between. CDR1 and CDR2 are drawn from the germline V gene: SGHRS, YFSETQ. The method behind the library was PCR. TCRdb lists the instrument as Illumina HiSeq 2500. TCR libraries were prepared with molecular barcoding, using unique molecular identifiers to normalize TCRbeta repertoire quantification. TCRdb passed the public sequencing reads through fastp at Q25 and MiXCR, retaining productive beta sequences. Each record represents a unique CDR3 protein, reported with the most common genes and DNA among its rows. Present in this sample are 450,000 to 500,000 distinct CDR3 sequences, under 15% of which were seen just once. Of the sample, more than 5.5% is held by the ten largest clones.

This receptor chain uses TRBV5-1 and TRBJ2-7, with TRBD2 tentatively as D gene (6 bases match). Sequencing was performed on PBMCs from the stem cell graft donor, taken from the stem cell graft. The sequence was collected from a human donor who donated a stem cell graft to a child with combined immunodeficiency. The nucleotides read TGCGCCAGCAGCTTGCCAGACGGGGGAGACTCCTACGAGCAGTACTTC. Its protein is CASSLPDGGDSYEQYF.